This T cell receptor beta chain is from a study of T cell repertoires in cytomegalovirus infection. Ten or more counts support this clonotype. The antigen is not known. TCRdb re-analysed the reads in MiXCR, keeping a single row per CDR3 protein. In the table there are 250,000 or so distinct CDR3 sequences, roughly 10% of which are singletons. Study-wide findings and caveats: HLA-C-restricted TCR beta clonotypes specific for CMV led the ex vivo response. Of the TCR beta families, the public ones yielded a cumulative frequency that identified carriers of CMV plus the relevant HLA.

V gave up 3 bases and J gave up 1 base, with 21 bases separating them. Germline CDR1 SEHNR, CDR2 FQNEAQ (reference sequence). The CDR3 runs to 18 residues. The receptor comes from a human donor in good health (CMV status not recorded). Some clones in this sample may be carry-over from other donors' samples. Sequencing was performed on PBMCs. The rearrangement links TRBV7-9 to TRBJ1-1; a weak D match, TRBD1 (5 bases). The CDR3 DNA is TGTGCCAGCAGCTTCGTGGCCCTTAGTGGGGGAGGGAACACTGAAGCTTTCTTT. Residues: CASSFVALSGGGNTEAFF.